A single sample gave rise to the 12 T cell receptor beta chains below, sequenced in a study of shared clonotypes between healthy human individuals. Sequencing was performed with immunoSEQ multiplex PCR; in TCRdb, only in-frame clones are kept and a portion is missing. In the table there are 950,000 to 1,200,000 clones, around 77% of which are singletons. The sequenced sample consisted of memory CD4+ T cells from PBMCs. The sample's subset: CD45RA-negative fraction. Receptors were obtained from a man aged 18 to 30 in good health. Some clones in this sample may be carry-over from other donors' samples.

This chain joins TRBV7-2 and TRBJ1-5; a weak D match, TRBD1 (6 bases). The CDR3 length is 13 residues. Germline assignment: CDR1 SGHTA and CDR2 FQGNSA. V was shortened by 4 bases and J by 7 bases, with 11 bases between the two germline ends. CDR3 loop: CASSSWTDQPQHF. The CDR3, as DNA: TGTGCCAGCAGCTCCTGGACAGACCAGCCCCAGCATTTT.

The J gene is TRBJ2-1, the V gene TRBV27; 14 bases are shared with TRBD2. The germline gives CDR1 MNHEY, CDR2 SMNVEV (reference sequence). CDR3 length: 19 residues. After removal of 6 bases from V and 1 base from J, the junction contained 11 bases not matched to a gene. Here the CDR3 reads CASSSPGLAGVGSYNEQFF. The CDR3 DNA follows: TGTGCCAGCAGCTCCCCGGGACTAGCGGGAGTAGGATCCTACAATGAGCAGTTCTTC.

The chain carries TRBV7-8 and TRBJ1-2; unclear D gene. V was trimmed by 1 base and J by 5 bases, leaving 8 bases between them. The CDR3 covers 13 residues. Per germline, CDR1 SGHVS and CDR2 FQNEAQ. CDR3 DNA sequence: TGTGCCAGCAGCTTAGGGCAGATTTATGGCTACACCTTC. This encodes CASSLGQIYGYTF.

This clone is a singleton in its sample. The V call is TRBV6-5, the J call TRBJ2-2; D possibly corresponds to TRBD2 (6 bases). The V gene's germline CDR1 is MNHEY and CDR2 SVGAGI. Trimming shortened V by 2 bases and J by 3 bases, and 13 bases separated the two germline ends. CDR3 length: 16 residues. The CDR3 sequence is CASSYVRDADTGELFF. The CDR3 DNA reads TGTGCCAGCAGTTACGTGCGGGATGCGGACACCGGGGAGCTGTTTTTT.

This clone appeared once. The rearrangement uses TRBV20-1 and TRBJ2-2; D gene uncertain. The CDR3 has 11 residues. Trimming removed 6 bases at V and 7 bases at J, with 9 bases between. Germline-derived CDR1 and CDR2 are DFQATT and SNEGSKA (reference sequence). CDR3 protein: CSAEGVGELFF. The CDR3 nucleotides are TGCAGTGCGGAAGGAGTCGGGGAGCTGTTTTTT.

V is TRBV7-2 and J is TRBJ2-3; TRBD2 matches at 7 bases. The CDR3 consists of 14 residues. After removal of 8 bases from V and 2 bases from J, the junction contained 7 bases not matched to a gene. Germline assignment: CDR1 SGHTA and CDR2 FQGNSA. The CDR3 region is CASAGTTHTDTQYF. The CDR3 DNA reads as TGTGCCAGCGCCGGGACTACCCACACAGATACGCAGTATTTT.

In this sample, this clone turned up a few times. The rearrangement uses TRBV11-2 and TRBJ2-7; TRBD2 agrees at 12 bases. This CDR3 spans 16 amino acids. The ends lost 4 bases at V and 6 bases at J; junction bases unmatched: 10. Looked up from germline, CDR1 is SGHAT and CDR2 is FQNNGV. CDR3 DNA sequence: TGTGCCAGCAGCTCCCTGATCAGGACTAGCGGGATCGAGCAGTACTTC. This codes for CASSSLIRTSGIEQYF.

The chain has TRBV4-2 and TRBJ2-1; 14 bases match TRBD2. Germline lookup yields CDR1 LGHNA and CDR2 YNFKEQ. The J segment lost 4 bases and the V segment lost 1 base, leaving 6 bases of the junction unmatched. The CDR3 contains 18 residues. The CDR3 region has the DNA TGTGCCAGCAGCCAAGGGACTAGCGGGAGGAGTAGGTACAATGAGCAGTTCTTC. Translation gives CASSQGTSGRSRYNEQFF.

This clone was seen more than once but under ten times. The identical CDR3 is also encoded by other nucleotide sequences in the sample. This rearrangement joins TRBV7-2 to TRBJ2-5; D may correspond to TRBD1 or TRBD2 (5 bases each). CDR1 SGHTA and CDR2 FQGNSA come from the germline V gene. The CDR3 consists of 13 residues. Deletions cut 5 bases from V and 2 bases from J, with 9 bases between. CDR3 DNA sequence: TGTGCCAGCAGCCCCGGGACGCAAGAGACCCAGTACTTC. Its translation: CASSPGTQETQYF.

This chain connects TRBV6-1 to TRBJ2-5; 7 nucleotides align to TRBD1. This CDR3 is 13 amino acids long. The V segment lost 6 bases and the J segment 5 bases; nucleotides outside the gene matches: 6. The germline V gene encodes CDR1 MNHNS and CDR2 SASEGT. The CDR3 here is CASSETGTETQYF. CDR3 in DNA: TGTGCCAGCAGCGAGACAGGGACGGAGACCCAGTACTTC.

This clone was seen ten or more times. The gene calls are TRBV10-3 and TRBJ1-5; 8 positions agree with TRBD1. The germline V gene has CDR1 ENHRY and CDR2 SYGVKD. The trim removed 8 bases at V and 2 bases at J, leaving 5 bases unmatched. The CDR3 is 14 amino acids. The CDR3 DNA reads TGTGCCATCGCCGGACAGGGCGGCAATCAGCCCCAGCATTTT. Its translation: CAIAGQGGNQPQHF.

This chain joins TRBV11-2 and TRBJ2-5; 7 bases map to TRBD1. The CDR3 runs to 14 residues. Trimming at V came to 5 bases and at J to 5 bases, leaving 8 bases not matched to a gene. Germline CDR1 is SGHAT and CDR2 is FQNNGV. The CDR3 region has the DNA TGTGCCAGCAGCCCGGGACAGATCGGGGAGACCCAGTACTTC. It yields the protein CASSPGQIGETQYF.